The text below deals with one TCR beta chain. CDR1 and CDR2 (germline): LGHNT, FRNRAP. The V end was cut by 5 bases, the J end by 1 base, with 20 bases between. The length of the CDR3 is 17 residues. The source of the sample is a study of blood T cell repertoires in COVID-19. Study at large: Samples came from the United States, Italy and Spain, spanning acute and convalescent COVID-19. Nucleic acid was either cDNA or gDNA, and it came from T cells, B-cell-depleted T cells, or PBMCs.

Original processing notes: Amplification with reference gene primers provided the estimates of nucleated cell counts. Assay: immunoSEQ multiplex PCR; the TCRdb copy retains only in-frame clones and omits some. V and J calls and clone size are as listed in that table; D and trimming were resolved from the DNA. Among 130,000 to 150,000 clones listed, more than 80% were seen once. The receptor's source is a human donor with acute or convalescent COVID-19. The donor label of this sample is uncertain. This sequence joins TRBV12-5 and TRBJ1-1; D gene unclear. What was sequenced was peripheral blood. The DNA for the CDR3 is TGTGCTAGTGGTGACCGCGGGCGGGGAGGGCAGAACACTGAAGCTTTCTTT. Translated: CASGDRGRGGQNTEAFF.